This T cell receptor (beta chain) was captured in a study of T-cell reconstitution after alpha-beta-depleted transplantation in children (dated by TCRdb to about 2016). For the wider study: The study quantitatively tracked T-cell immune reconstitution after TCRalphabeta/CD19-depleted allogeneic hematopoietic cell transplantation in children using TCR repertoire profiling.

With respect to this clonotype: Its cognate antigen has yet to be identified. No qualities accompany the bases; no much larger clone lies one base away.

Receptors were amplified or captured by PCR. These reads were obtained on an Illumina HiSeq 2500. To normalize quantification of the TCRbeta repertoire, the TCR libraries were built with molecular barcoding that relied on unique molecular identifiers. TCRdb handled the public reads itself, with Q25 trimming in fastp and clone calling in MiXCR, and kept productive beta chains. Identical CDR3 protein sequences are pooled into one entry, listed with their most common genes and DNA. The sample profile shows about 500,000 distinct CDR3 sequences; about 31% of them were found once. The ten top clones hold around 2.4% of the sample. V loses 1 base of germline sequence and J loses 5 bases, and the interval between the two ends is 14 bases. The germline V gene encodes CDR1 SGHTA and CDR2 FQGNSA. From its cysteine to its phenylalanine, the CDR3 spans 15 amino acids. The DNA shown is the 45-base CDR3, in frame from base 1.

The receptor was derived from a human donor who donated a stem cell graft to a child with aplastic anemia. The rearranged segments are TRBV7-2 and TRBJ1-1; TRBD1 is possibly the D segment (6 matching bases). Sequencing used PBMCs from the stem cell graft donor, obtained from the stem cell graft. The DNA sequence reads TGTGCCAGCAGCTTAGTCGGGGGGGCAAGGACTGAAGCTTTCTTT. Translated, this is CASSLVGGARTEAFF. Reference TRBV7-2 and TRBJ1-1 genes cover what lies past the CDR3, so the full variable domain is GAGVSQSPSNKVTEKGKDVELRCDPISGHTALYWYRQSLGQGLEFLIYFQGNSAPDKSGLPSDRFSAERTGGSVSTLTIQRTQQEDSAVYLCASSLVGGARTEAFFGQGTRLTVV.